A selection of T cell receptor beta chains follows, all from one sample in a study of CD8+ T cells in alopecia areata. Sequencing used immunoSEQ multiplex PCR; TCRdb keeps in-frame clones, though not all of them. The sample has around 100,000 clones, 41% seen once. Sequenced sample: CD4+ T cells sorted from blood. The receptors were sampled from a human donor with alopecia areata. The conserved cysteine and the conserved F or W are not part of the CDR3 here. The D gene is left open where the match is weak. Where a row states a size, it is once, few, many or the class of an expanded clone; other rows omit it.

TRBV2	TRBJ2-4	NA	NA	ASSVQQLIAKNIQY
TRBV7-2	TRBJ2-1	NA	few	ASGVRSYNEQF
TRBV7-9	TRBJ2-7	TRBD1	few	ASSLYPGGDRGYEQY
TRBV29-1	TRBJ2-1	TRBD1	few	SVGLGTGVLYEQF
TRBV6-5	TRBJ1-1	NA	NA	ASRLGAYTEAF
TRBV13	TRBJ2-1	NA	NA	ASSSGGTNEQF
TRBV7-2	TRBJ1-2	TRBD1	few	ASRATGGTGGYT
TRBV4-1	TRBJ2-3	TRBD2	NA	ASSLRLAGSTDTQY
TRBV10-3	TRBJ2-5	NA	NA	AISESIQETQY
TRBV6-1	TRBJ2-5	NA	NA	ASSPGGVFETQY
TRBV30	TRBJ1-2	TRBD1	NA	AWNRDRGPNYGYT
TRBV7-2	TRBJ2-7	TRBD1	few	ASNPGGTYEQY
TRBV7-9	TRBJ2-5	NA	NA	ASSIYWETQY
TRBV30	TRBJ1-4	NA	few	AWSSLESGWEKLF
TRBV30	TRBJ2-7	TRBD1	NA	AWYDRGEQY
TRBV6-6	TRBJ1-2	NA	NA	ASSRDGYT
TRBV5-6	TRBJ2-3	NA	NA	ASSRQNTDTQY
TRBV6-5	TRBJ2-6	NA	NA	ASSYRSSGANVLT
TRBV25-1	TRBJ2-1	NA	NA	ASLGQPHNNEQF
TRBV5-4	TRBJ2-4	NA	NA	ASSPREGHIQY
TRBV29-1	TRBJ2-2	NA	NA	SLRTMNTGELF
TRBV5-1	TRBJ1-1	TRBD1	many	ASSFETGRGRAF
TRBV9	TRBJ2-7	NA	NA	ASSPRTGHGPYEQY
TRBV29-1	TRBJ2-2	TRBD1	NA	SVVTSGTGDTGELF
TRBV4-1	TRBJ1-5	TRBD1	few	ASSQDGQGDQPQH
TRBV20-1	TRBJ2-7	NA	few	SARGAEEQY
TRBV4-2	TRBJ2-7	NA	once	ASSHTGTPSSYEQY
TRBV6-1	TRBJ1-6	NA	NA	ASSETGAGNSPLH
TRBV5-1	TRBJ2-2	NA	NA	ASSRELRDKNTGELF
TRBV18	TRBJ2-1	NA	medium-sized	ASSPANEQF
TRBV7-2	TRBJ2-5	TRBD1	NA	ASSSYRGETQY
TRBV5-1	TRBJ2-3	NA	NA	ASSSVVGTDTQY
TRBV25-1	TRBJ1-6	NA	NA	ASTPRDPLSSPLH